This is a list of T cell receptor beta chains from one sample in a study of CD8+CD57+ T cells in acquired aplastic anemia. TCRdb ran MiXCR on the reads and lists one entry per CDR3 protein. The sample contains 450,000 to 550,000 distinct CDR3 sequences, around a third of which appear only once. Sequencing was done on a sample of sorted CD4+, CD8+, or CD8+CD57+ T cells (not recorded which) from PBMCs. Receptors were obtained from a human donor with aplastic anemia. Each CDR3 is given with its conserved first and last residue. The D gene is left open where the match is weak. The listing skips clone size in some rows; elsewhere it reads once, few, many or a size class.

V gene: TRBV10-3; J gene: TRBJ1-5; clone size: many; D gene: .; CDR3 protein: CAISEDSLNQPQHF; CDR3 DNA: TGTGCCATCAGTGAGGACAGCCTCAATCAGCCCCAGCATTTT
V gene: TRBV5-4; J gene: TRBJ1-2; clone size: .; D gene: TRBD1; CDR3 protein: CASSLNRGQGGYTF; CDR3 DNA: TGTGCCAGCAGCCTGAACAGGGGGCAAGGTGGCTACACCTTC
V gene: TRBV5-1; J gene: TRBJ1-3; clone size: few; D gene: .; CDR3 protein: CASSLAEGNTIYF; CDR3 DNA: TGCGCCAGCAGCTTGGCCGAGGGAAACACCATATATTTT
V gene: TRBV19; J gene: TRBJ1-1; clone size: many; D gene: .; CDR3 protein: CASSIGAANTEAFF; CDR3 DNA: TGTGCCAGTAGTATAGGGGCTGCGAACACTGAAGCTTTCTTT
V gene: TRBV2; J gene: TRBJ1-6; clone size: many; D gene: .; CDR3 protein: CASSDFPNSPLHF; CDR3 DNA: TGTGCCAGCAGTGACTTTCCCAATTCACCCCTCCACTTT
V gene: TRBV25-1; J gene: TRBJ2-7; clone size: .; D gene: .; CDR3 protein: CTSRGGAGAYEQYF; CDR3 DNA: TGTACCAGCAGAGGGGGGGCAGGGGCCTACGAGCAGTACTTC
V gene: TRBV14; J gene: TRBJ1-1; clone size: .; D gene: .; CDR3 protein: CASSQEYGFSEAFF; CDR3 DNA: TGTGCCAGCAGCCAAGAATATGGTTTTAGTGAAGCTTTCTTT
V gene: TRBV2; J gene: TRBJ2-2; clone size: .; D gene: TRBD1; CDR3 protein: CASTLDRSSTGELFF; CDR3 DNA: TGTGCCAGCACTCTGGACAGGTCGAGCACCGGGGAGCTGTTTTTT
V gene: TRBV2; J gene: TRBJ2-6; clone size: .; D gene: TRBD2; CDR3 protein: CASTLAGANVLTF; CDR3 DNA: TGTGCCAGCACACTAGCGGGGGCCAACGTCCTGACTTTC
V gene: TRBV7-9; J gene: TRBJ1-5; clone size: many; D gene: .; CDR3 protein: CASGVSNQPQHF; CDR3 DNA: TGTGCCAGCGGGGTTAGCAATCAGCCCCAGCATTTT
V gene: TRBV9; J gene: TRBJ2-5; clone size: .; D gene: .; CDR3 protein: CASSPYPYQETQYF; CDR3 DNA: TGTGCCAGCTCACCATACCCGTACCAAGAGACCCAGTACTTC
V gene: TRBV6-1; J gene: TRBJ1-3; clone size: .; D gene: TRBD1; CDR3 protein: CASRGRDSRSGNTIYF; CDR3 DNA: TGTGCCAGCAGGGGCCGGGACAGCCGCTCTGGAAACACCATATATTTT
V gene: TRBV7-2; J gene: TRBJ1-4; clone size: many; D gene: .; CDR3 protein: CASSFGGLEKLFF; CDR3 DNA: TGTGCCAGCAGCTTCGGGGGGTTGGAAAAACTGTTTTTT
V gene: TRBV24-1; J gene: TRBJ2-3; clone size: .; D gene: TRBD1; CDR3 protein: CATSDRTGGEADTQYF; CDR3 DNA: TGTGCCACCAGTGACCGGACAGGGGGCGAAGCAGATACGCAGTATTTT
V gene: TRBV7-9; J gene: TRBJ1-1; clone size: many; D gene: .; CDR3 protein: CASSFGLNTEAFF; CDR3 DNA: TGTGCCAGCAGCTTTGGACTGAACACTGAAGCTTTCTTT
V gene: TRBV5-5; J gene: TRBJ1-3; clone size: few; D gene: .; CDR3 protein: CASSLFGATGNTIYF; CDR3 DNA: TGTGCCAGCAGCTTATTTGGGGCAACTGGAAACACCATATATTTT
V gene: TRBV11-1; J gene: TRBJ1-6; clone size: .; D gene: TRBD1; CDR3 protein: CASSYTGAGDNSPLHF; CDR3 DNA: TGTGCCAGCAGCTACACAGGGGCCGGAGATAATTCACCCCTCCACTTT
V gene: TRBV2; J gene: TRBJ2-7; clone size: many; D gene: .; CDR3 protein: CASSGNPRVEQYF; CDR3 DNA: TGTGCCAGCAGTGGTAATCCACGGGTCGAGCAGTACTTC
V gene: TRBV15; J gene: TRBJ1-2; clone size: .; D gene: .; CDR3 protein: CATSRERETTYGYTF; CDR3 DNA: TGTGCCACCAGCAGAGAAAGAGAGACAACTTATGGCTACACCTTC
V gene: TRBV20-1; J gene: TRBJ1-1; clone size: many; D gene: .; CDR3 protein: CSATRQDTEAFF; CDR3 DNA: TGCAGTGCCACACGACAGGACACTGAAGCTTTCTTT
V gene: TRBV12-3/TRBV12-4; J gene: TRBJ2-7; clone size: .; D gene: .; CDR3 protein: CAGSLVGLGTRVEQYF; CDR3 DNA: TGCGCCGGCAGTTTAGTAGGACTTGGTACCCGGGTCGAGCAGTACTTC
V gene: TRBV7-3; J gene: TRBJ2-6; clone size: few; D gene: .; CDR3 protein: CASSLDGASGANVLTF; CDR3 DNA: TGTGCCAGCAGCTTGGACGGGGCCTCTGGGGCCAACGTCCTGACTTTC
V gene: TRBV2; J gene: TRBJ1-6; clone size: many; D gene: TRBD1; CDR3 protein: CASNDRDGYNSPLHF; CDR3 DNA: TGTGCCAGCAACGACAGGGACGGATATAATTCACCCCTCCACTTT
V gene: TRBV15; J gene: TRBJ1-2; clone size: .; D gene: .; CDR3 protein: CATSRQENYGYTF; CDR3 DNA: TGTGCCACCAGCAGACAGGAGAACTATGGCTACACCTTC
V gene: TRBV20-1; J gene: TRBJ2-1; clone size: .; D gene: TRBD1; CDR3 protein: CSATGTGKGSYNEQFF; CDR3 DNA: TGCAGTGCAACCGGGACAGGGAAGGGCTCCTACAATGAGCAGTTCTTC
V gene: TRBV19; J gene: TRBJ2-4; clone size: few; D gene: TRBD1; CDR3 protein: CASSIGDRERNIQYF; CDR3 DNA: TGTGCCAGTAGTATAGGGGACAGGGAACGAAACATTCAGTACTTC
V gene: TRBV20-1; J gene: TRBJ2-1; clone size: .; D gene: TRBD2; CDR3 protein: CSEYGTSGRKSSYNEQFF; CDR3 DNA: TGCAGTGAATACGGGACTAGCGGGAGAAAGAGCTCCTACAATGAGCAGTTCTTC
V gene: TRBV12-3/TRBV12-4; J gene: TRBJ1-3; clone size: few; D gene: .; CDR3 protein: CASWGVDGKGNTIYF; CDR3 DNA: TGTGCCAGCTGGGGAGTCGACGGAAAAGGAAACACCATATATTTT
V gene: TRBV7-9; J gene: TRBJ1-5; clone size: .; D gene: .; CDR3 protein: CASSFGVVNQPQHF; CDR3 DNA: TGTGCCAGCAGCTTCGGAGTTGTAAATCAGCCCCAGCATTTT
V gene: TRBV10-3; J gene: TRBJ2-7; clone size: few; D gene: TRBD1; CDR3 protein: CAISADRVYKQYF; CDR3 DNA: TGTGCCATCAGTGCGGACAGGGTCTACAAGCAGTACTTC
V gene: TRBV5-6; J gene: TRBJ1-2; clone size: .; D gene: .; CDR3 protein: CASSLRWGNYGYTF; CDR3 DNA: TGTGCCAGCAGCTTGCGTTGGGGGAACTATGGCTACACCTTC
V gene: TRBV7-8; J gene: TRBJ1-5; clone size: few; D gene: .; CDR3 protein: CASSLGADPHSNQPQHF; CDR3 DNA: TGTGCCAGCAGCTTAGGGGCAGACCCCCATAGCAATCAGCCCCAGCATTTT
V gene: TRBV5-1; J gene: TRBJ2-7; clone size: many; D gene: .; CDR3 protein: CASSLAPGAAYEQYF; CDR3 DNA: TGCGCCAGCAGCTTGGCGCCAGGGGCTGCCTACGAGCAGTACTTC
V gene: TRBV2; J gene: TRBJ1-5; clone size: many; D gene: .; CDR3 protein: CASTENDYSNQPQHF; CDR3 DNA: TGTGCCAGCACGGAGAACGATTATAGCAATCAGCCCCAGCATTTT
V gene: TRBV7-7; J gene: TRBJ1-5; clone size: .; D gene: .; CDR3 protein: CASIPAGGWLSNQPQHF; CDR3 DNA: TGTGCCAGCATCCCTGCTGGGGGATGGCTTAGCAATCAGCCCCAGCATTTT
V gene: TRBV18; J gene: TRBJ1-1; clone size: .; D gene: .; CDR3 protein: CVSSDGMGNTEAFF; CDR3 DNA: TGTGTCAGCTCAGACGGCATGGGGAACACTGAAGCTTTCTTT
V gene: TRBV18; J gene: TRBJ1-2; clone size: few; D gene: .; CDR3 protein: CASSPEPAGYGYTF; CDR3 DNA: TGTGCCAGCTCACCAGAGCCCGCCGGCTATGGCTACACCTTC
V gene: TRBV6-2/TRBV6-3; J gene: TRBJ1-2; clone size: few; D gene: .; CDR3 protein: CASSYVQVYGYTF; CDR3 DNA: TGTGCCAGCAGTTACGTACAGGTTTATGGCTACACCTTC
V gene: TRBV19; J gene: TRBJ1-1; clone size: once; D gene: .; CDR3 protein: CASTMLGGGNTEAFF; CDR3 DNA: TGTGCCAGTACCATGTTGGGAGGCGGGAACACTGAAGCTTTCTTT
V gene: TRBV2; J gene: TRBJ1-2; clone size: .; D gene: .; CDR3 protein: CAIGYGYTF; CDR3 DNA: TGTGCCATCGGATATGGCTACACCTTC
V gene: TRBV19; J gene: TRBJ1-2; clone size: many; D gene: .; CDR3 protein: CATAGLRDYGYTF; CDR3 DNA: TGTGCCACCGCCGGACTTAGGGACTATGGCTACACCTTC
V gene: TRBV19; J gene: TRBJ1-6; clone size: .; D gene: .; CDR3 protein: CASRPRGSSYNSPLHF; CDR3 DNA: TGTGCCAGTCGCCCACGGGGGTCTTCCTATAATTCACCCCTCCACTTT
V gene: TRBV11-3; J gene: TRBJ2-5; clone size: .; D gene: TRBD2; CDR3 protein: CASSLGLAGVQTQYF; CDR3 DNA: TGTGCCAGCAGCTTGGGGCTAGCGGGAGTACAGACCCAGTACTTC
V gene: TRBV10-3; J gene: TRBJ2-7; clone size: .; D gene: TRBD1; CDR3 protein: CAISDKTQGDPYEQYF; CDR3 DNA: TGTGCCATCAGTGATAAGACCCAGGGGGACCCCTACGAGCAGTACTTC
V gene: TRBV4-2; J gene: TRBJ1-6; clone size: few; D gene: .; CDR3 protein: CASSQDGRKSSYNSPLHF; CDR3 DNA: TGTGCCAGCAGCCAAGATGGGAGGAAGAGCTCCTATAATTCACCCCTCCACTTT
V gene: TRBV25-1; J gene: TRBJ2-7; clone size: many; D gene: TRBD1; CDR3 protein: CASSGTGRGLYEQYF; CDR3 DNA: TGTGCCAGCAGTGGGACGGGCAGGGGGCTTTACGAGCAGTACTTC
V gene: TRBV10-1; J gene: TRBJ2-3; clone size: many; D gene: .; CDR3 protein: CASSESSGARTDTQYF; CDR3 DNA: TGCGCCAGCAGTGAGTCGTCTGGGGCACGCACAGATACGCAGTATTTT
V gene: TRBV6-1; J gene: TRBJ1-2; clone size: .; D gene: TRBD1; CDR3 protein: CASSGDRGNSNYGYTF; CDR3 DNA: TGTGCCAGCAGTGGGGACAGGGGTAATTCAAACTATGGCTACACCTTC
V gene: TRBV7-6; J gene: TRBJ1-1; clone size: many; D gene: .; CDR3 protein: CASSQRALHTEAFF; CDR3 DNA: TGTGCCAGCAGCCAAAGGGCCCTTCACACTGAAGCTTTCTTT
V gene: TRBV5-6; J gene: TRBJ1-2; clone size: many; D gene: .; CDR3 protein: CASSLVGNGYTF; CDR3 DNA: TGTGCCAGCAGCTTGGTGGGTAACGGCTACACCTTC
V gene: TRBV7-2; J gene: TRBJ1-2; clone size: many; D gene: .; CDR3 protein: CASSDQGQTNYGYTF; CDR3 DNA: TGTGCCAGCAGCGATCAAGGACAGACTAACTATGGCTACACCTTC
V gene: TRBV29-1; J gene: TRBJ1-2; clone size: .; D gene: .; CDR3 protein: CSVAAGNYGYTF; CDR3 DNA: TGCAGCGTTGCAGCAGGGAACTATGGCTACACCTTC
V gene: TRBV6-5; J gene: TRBJ1-4; clone size: few; D gene: .; CDR3 protein: CASSYGSDSQDEKLFF; CDR3 DNA: TGTGCCAGCAGTTACGGCTCTGACTCCCAGGATGAAAAACTGTTTTTT
V gene: TRBV5-1; J gene: TRBJ2-4; clone size: few; D gene: .; CDR3 protein: CASAPDSTKNIQYF; CDR3 DNA: TGCGCCAGCGCTCCAGACTCTACCAAAAACATTCAGTACTTC
V gene: TRBV7-2; J gene: TRBJ2-7; clone size: many; D gene: .; CDR3 protein: CASSLARGVGYEQYF; CDR3 DNA: TGTGCCAGCAGCTTAGCGCGCGGGGTGGGCTACGAGCAGTACTTC
V gene: TRBV5-1; J gene: TRBJ2-7; clone size: .; D gene: .; CDR3 protein: CASSFLGDEQYF; CDR3 DNA: TGCGCCAGCAGCTTTCTTGGGGACGAGCAGTACTTC
V gene: TRBV5-1; J gene: TRBJ2-7; clone size: few; D gene: .; CDR3 protein: CASSSGQTYYEQYF; CDR3 DNA: TGCGCCAGCAGCTCCGGACAGACGTACTACGAGCAGTACTTC